The next 27 T cell receptor beta chains were all read from a single sample in a study of tumor-infiltrating lymphocytes in primary liver carcinoma. A constant-region primer served to make TCR beta cDNA from 500 to 550 ng total RNA. Each TCR beta library was derived from three nested multiplex PCR rounds that employed slightly modified ARM-PCR. The two initial PCR rounds, around 11 cycles each, used TRBV1-TRBV30 forward and C-beta reverse primers. MiXCR, run by TCRdb on the multiplex PCR reads, gives a single entry per CDR3 protein. The data show about 310,000 distinct CDR3 sequences, approximately 65% seen once. RNA isolated from unsorted whole blood supplied the blood RNA, with germline DNA also extracted. Sequencing was done on a sample of peripheral blood. The receptors stem from a man aged 40-49 years with primary liver carcinoma and hepatitis B virus infection.

The chain links TRBV20-1 to TRBJ2-2; TRBD1 is a possible D gene (6 bases). The CDR3 contains 14 residues. Trimming removed 3 bases at V and 2 bases at J, with 10 bases between. Germline CDR1 and CDR2: DFQATT and SNEGSKA (reference sequence). CDR3 loop: CSARQGSNTGELFF. CDR3 bases: TGCAGTGCTAGGCAGGGGTCTAACACCGGGGAGCTGTTTTTT.

With respect to this clonotype: A read error is possible here, since a much larger clone lies one base away. The V and J genes are TRBV29-1 and TRBJ2-1; 7 bases align to TRBD2. Germline CDR1 and CDR2: SQVTM and ANQGSEA. The CDR3 spans 14 residues. CDR3 residues: CSAERTSSYNEQFF. Written as DNA, the CDR3 is TGCAGCGCTGAACGGACTAGCTCCTACAATGAGCAGTTCTTC.

Concerning this clonotype: This could be a read error, since a much larger clone is one nucleotide away. The chain carries TRBV10-3 and TRBJ2-2; D is tentatively TRBD1 or TRBD2 (5 bases each). In germline, CDR1 is ENHRY, CDR2 SYGVKD. CDR3 length: 11 amino acids. As DNA, the CDR3 is TGTGCCATCAGTGAGTCCCGGGACCTGTTTTTT. Translated: CAISESRDLFF.

Turning to this clonotype: Since the CDR3 does not end with the conserved phenylalanine or tryptophan, this likely comes from a read error. The CDR3: CASSQDRGSEQFY. The CDR3 coding sequence is TGTGCCAGCAGCCAAGACAGGGGAAGTGAGCAGTTCTAC. The chain uses TRBV14 and TRBJ2-1; tentatively, D is TRBD1 (6 bases). In germline, CDR1 is SGHDN, CDR2 FVKESK. The CDR3 runs 13 residues. V was trimmed by 0 bases and J by 9 bases, leaving 9 bases between them.

This clonotype was recorded many times. The genes are TRBV5-5 and TRBJ2-3; possibly TRBD2 for D (5 bases). Germline V gives CDR1 SGHKS, CDR2 YYEKEE (reference sequence). This CDR3 spans 15 amino acids. V was shortened by 1 base and J by 5 bases, with 14 bases between the two germline ends. CDR3 nucleotides: TGTGCCAGCAGCTTGAGGGTCGGGGAGCTAGATACGCAGTATTTT. The encoded protein is CASSLRVGELDTQYF. Together with reference TRBV5-5 and TRBJ2-3, the CDR3 gives the full variable domain: DAGVTQSPTHLIKTRGQQVTLRCSPISGHKSVSWYQQVLGQGPQFIFQYYEKEERGRGNFPDRFSARQFPNYSSELNVNALLLGDSALYLCASSLRVGELDTQYFGPGTRLTVL.

As for this clonotype: A much larger clone differs by one base, so this may be a read error. The chain is built from TRBV6-5 and TRBJ2-7, with D perhaps TRBD1 or TRBD2 (6 bases each). The V and J ends lost 6 bases and 6 bases respectively, with 18 bases between them. Per germline, CDR1 MNHEY and CDR2 SVGAGI. The CDR3 runs 14 residues. CDR3 DNA sequence: TGTGCCAGCAGACGAGCCGGGGGCCGGGGCGAGCAGTACTTC. This encodes CASRRAGGRGEQYF.

A remark on this clonotype: A junction boundary mismatches the germline segment, possibly from a read error. The V and J genes are TRBV12-3 or TRBV12-4 and TRBJ2-1; possible D gene TRBD1, 5 bases. The CDR3 runs 12 residues. CDR3 sequence: CASSFEQGEHLF. The CDR3 coding sequence is TGTGCCAGCAGTTTCGAGCAGGGTGAGCACCTCTTC.

Concerning this clonotype: A much larger clone lies one base from this, so it may be a read error. CDR3 sequence reads: CGSSDRVGNEQYF. The CDR3 DNA follows: TGTGGCAGCAGTGACCGGGTAGGAAACGAGCAGTACTTC. This chain joins TRBV6-1 and TRBJ2-7; no definite D call. Germline V gene lookup returns CDR1 MNHNS and CDR2 SASEGT. This CDR3 is built from 13 residues.

This clonotype occurred a few times. This chain connects TRBV30 to TRBJ2-1; 14 nucleotides agree with TRBD2. The CDR3 extends over 15 amino acids. After removal of 2 bases from V and 8 bases from J, the junction contained 5 bases not matched to a gene. CDR1 is GTSNPN and CDR2 is SVGIG in the germline V gene (reference sequence). CDR3 in DNA: TGTGCCTGGAGTCTGGGACTAGCGGGAGTGGATGAGCAGTTCTTC. It yields the protein CAWSLGLAGVDEQFF.

The chain recombines TRBV29-1 with TRBJ2-7, with 10 bases lining up with TRBD2. Germline assignment: CDR1 SQVTM and CDR2 ANQGSEA. The CDR3 covers 17 residues. The CDR3 sequence: CNVYGQRTSGSSYEQYF. The CDR3 region has the DNA TGCAACGTATACGGACAGAGGACTAGCGGAAGCTCCTACGAGCAGTACTTC.

Comments on this clonotype: The conserved phenylalanine or tryptophan is not found at the CDR3 terminus, so this likely reflects a read error. The chain couples TRBV29-1 to TRBJ2-3; D is unresolved. The J call is doubtful: the DNA matches TRBJ1-5 better. The CDR3 has 14 residues. Germline V gene sequence: CDR1 SQVTM, CDR2 ANQGSEA. The DNA of the CDR3 is TGCAGCGTAGACGGACTAGCGGGAGAGGATACGCAGCATCTT. This translates into CSVDGLAGEDTQHL.

This chain connects TRBV30 to TRBJ1-1; D unresolved. CDR3 length equals 11 residues. Germline-derived CDR1 and CDR2 are GTSNPN and SVGIG (reference sequence). V lost 3 bases and J lost 8, with 10 bases in between. This CDR3 reads CAWRFWEEAFF. The CDR3 DNA sequence: TGTGCCTGGAGGTTCTGGGAAGAAGCTTTCTTT. The variable domain in full, completed from reference TRBV30 and TRBJ1-1, reads SQTIHQWPATLVQPVGSPLSLECTVEGTSNPNLYWYRQAAGRGLQLLFYSVGIGQISSEVPQNLSASRPQDRQFILSSKKLLLSDSGFYLCAWRFWEEAFFGQGTRLTVV.

Turning to this clonotype: Compared with germline, one end of the junction differs, possibly owing to a read error. The V gene is TRBV24-1, the J gene TRBJ2-2; tentatively, D is TRBD2 (5 bases). The CDR3 is 16 residues long. Germline CDR1 is KGHDR and CDR2 is SFDVKD. CDR3 region: CATSDSGPGVAWELLF. The CDR3 nucleotides are TGTGCCACCAGTGATTCCGGGCCCGGGGTCGCCTGGGAGCTGCTTTTT.

As for this clonotype: A much larger clone differs from this one at a single base, so this may be a read error. The rearrangement joins TRBV6-5 to TRBJ1-1; D gene unclear. In germline, CDR1 is MNHEY, CDR2 SVGAGI. Trimming took off 7 bases at V and 1 base at J, with 10 bases between the two ends. The CDR3 is 13 residues long. The CDR3 loop reads CASNPPWNTEAFF. The CDR3 nucleotides read TGTGCCAGCAACCCCCCTTGGAACACTGAAGCTTTCTTT.

A remark on this clonotype: One end of the junction varies from germline; a read error may be responsible. The rearrangement links TRBV6-2 or TRBV6-3 to TRBJ2-6; no clear D. The germline V gene encodes CDR1 MNHEY and CDR2 SVGEGT. The CDR3 sequence is 16 residues long. The chain's CDR3 is CASKTVGNSGANVLTF. The DNA of the CDR3 is TGTGCTAGCAAAACAGTGGGAAACTCTGGGGCCAACGTCCTGACTTTC.

The sample holds many counts of this clonotype. This sequence joins TRBV11-2 and TRBJ1-2; D perhaps matches TRBD1 (5 bases). V gave up 5 bases and J gave up 4 bases, with 17 bases separating them. The CDR3 has 15 amino acids. In germline, CDR1 is SGHAT, CDR2 FQNNGV. The CDR3 region is CASSRPGPNLYGYTF. The CDR3 DNA follows: TGTGCCAGCAGCCGACCGGGACCGAACCTCTATGGCTACACCTTC.

This clonotype was observed a few times. V is TRBV5-5 and J is TRBJ2-7; D not resolved. This CDR3 region has 14 residues. Germline V gene sequence: CDR1 SGHKS, CDR2 YYEKEE (reference sequence). V lost 4 bases, J lost 6 bases, and 17 bases lay in between. The CDR3 here is CASSEAVAVLEQYF. CDR3 sequence (DNA): TGTGCCAGCAGCGAAGCCGTCGCGGTCCTCGAGCAGTACTTC.

This chain connects TRBV29-1 to TRBJ2-1; no firm D call. The CDR3 extends over 13 amino acids. The V gene lost 7 bases and the J gene lost 6 bases, with 16 bases spanning the gap. The V gene's germline CDR1 is SQVTM and CDR2 ANQGSEA. The CDR3 spells CSAVGWSGNEQFF. The CDR3, as DNA: TGCAGCGCCGTTGGATGGAGTGGCAATGAGCAGTTCTTC.

This clonotype was seen a single time. Since a much larger clone is just one base distant, this may be a read error. Without the conserved terminal phenylalanine or tryptophan, this CDR3 likely stems from a read error. The chain recombines TRBV6-1 with TRBJ2-5; no firm D call. This CDR3 comprises 14 residues. Looked up from germline, CDR1 is MNHNS and CDR2 is SASEGT. Between the trimmed V and J ends, which lost 1 base and 1 base, there was a span of 7 bases. For the CDR3, the DNA is TGTGCCAGCAGTGAAGGCGGAGCCCAAGAGACCCAGTACTTA. Translation: CASSEGGAQETQYL.

Concerning this clonotype: This may be a read error, as it is one base from a much larger clone. V gene TRBV5-6 combines with J gene TRBJ2-1, with D perhaps matching TRBD1 (6 bases). CDR3 length: 15 residues. CDR1 is SGHDT, CDR2 YYEEEE, per germline. Trimming removed 4 bases from V and 10 bases from J, with 21 bases in between. The CDR3 DNA reads TGTGCCAGCAGCGAACCGACAGGTCAAAGGTCGGAGCAGTTCTTC. Its protein is CASSEPTGQRSEQFF.

The V call is TRBV13, the J call TRBJ1-6; no clear D. V lost 10 bases to trimming and J lost 4 bases, with 14 bases between them. This CDR3 contains 14 residues. CDR1 and CDR2 from the germline V gene are PRHDT and FYEKMQ (reference sequence). The CDR3 here is CANKRAGYNSPLHF. As DNA, the CDR3 is TGTGCCAACAAACGGGCAGGTTATAATTCACCCCTCCACTTT.

This chain links TRBV5-4 with TRBJ1-4; 9 nucleotides agree with TRBD1. CDR3 length: 15 amino acids. The germline gives CDR1 SGHNT, CDR2 YYREEE (reference sequence). The J segment lost 10 bases and the V segment lost 3 bases, leaving 10 bases of the junction unmatched. The chain's CDR3 is CASSWDRDRARKLFF. For the CDR3, the DNA is TGTGCCAGCAGCTGGGACCGGGACAGGGCTAGAAAACTGTTTTTT.

Details on this clonotype: The junction differs from germline at one of its ends, possibly a read error. The chain carries TRBV12-3 or TRBV12-4 and TRBJ2-7, with D possibly being TRBD2 (5 bases). The CDR3 consists of 13 residues. The CDR3 DNA reads as TGTGCCAGGAGAGGCTCAAGGGTGGAGGAGCATTACTTC. Translated, it gives CARRGSRVEEHYF.

With regard to this clonotype: One junction end disagrees with the germline gene, perhaps due to a read error. The chain is built from TRBV5-1 and TRBJ2-1; 10 bases map to TRBD2. Germline V CDR1 and CDR2: SGHRS, YFSETQ. The CDR3 runs 15 residues. The CDR3 nucleotides are TGCGCCAGGAGCTTGGTATCTAGCGGGAGTCCTGAGCAGTTCTTC. Translation gives CARSLVSSGSPEQFF.

Details on this clonotype: Mismatch with germline at one junction end may stem from a read error. The rearrangement uses TRBV7-9 and TRBJ2-1; a weak D match, TRBD2 (7 bases). The CDR3 length is 12 residues. Germline V CDR1 and CDR2: SEHNR, FQNEAQ (reference sequence). CDR3 coding DNA: TGTGTCAGCGAGACGCTTAGGGGGGGGCAGTTCTTC. It translates to CVSETLRGGQFF.

The chain is built from TRBV23-1 and TRBJ2-1, with 8 bases that match TRBD2. TRBV23-1 is filed as an ORF, its function uncertain. V was pared by 6 bases and J by 7 bases, with 14 bases of the junction left unmatched. This CDR3 is 16 amino acids long. CDR3 DNA sequence: TGCGCCAGCAGACCGCTCGTGGCTAGCGGGCCGAATGAGCAGTTCTTC. This gives the protein CASRPLVASGPNEQFF.

This clonotype was counted ten times or more. The chain recombines TRBV6-5 with TRBJ2-7; D is perhaps TRBD2 (5 bases). Trimming left V 0 bases short and J 6 bases short, with 12 bases between. The V gene's germline CDR1 is MNHEY and CDR2 SVGAGI. The CDR3 length is 14 residues. The CDR3 DNA reads as TGTGCCAGCAGTTACTCGCGAGGGCCTTTCGAGCAGTACTTC. Translating gives CASSYSRGPFEQYF.